These T cell receptor beta chains were read from a single sample in a study of post-analysis software for immune sequencing data. TCRdb passed the PCR reads through MiXCR, listing each CDR3 protein once. The table records fewer than 900,000 distinct CDR3 sequences, 40% to 55% of them present only once. Sequencing used blood. These receptors all come from a girl aged 5 to 17 with multiple sclerosis. CDR3s include the opening cysteine and the closing phenylalanine or tryptophan. The order of the fields is clone size, V gene, J gene, CDR3 protein. The size entry is marked missing in some rows and otherwise reads once, few, many or a size class.

clone_size: .
v_call: TRBV11-3
j_call: TRBJ2-3
cdr3_aa: CASSQLIATLTDTQYF

clone_size: .
v_call: TRBV29-1
j_call: TRBJ2-1
cdr3_aa: CSAWDNEQFF

clone_size: .
v_call: TRBV20-1
j_call: TRBJ2-3
cdr3_aa: CSARDAGWTSGSADTQYF

clone_size: .
v_call: TRBV5-5
j_call: TRBJ2-7
cdr3_aa: CASSWAGQGSYEQYF

clone_size: .
v_call: TRBV6-6
j_call: TRBJ2-1
cdr3_aa: CASSYVALDEQFF

clone_size: once
v_call: TRBV6-1
j_call: TRBJ1-5
cdr3_aa: CASSETGWRPSSNQPQHF

clone_size: .
v_call: TRBV4-2
j_call: TRBJ1-5
cdr3_aa: CASSPRRGSNQPQHF

clone_size: few
v_call: TRBV29-1
j_call: TRBJ2-7
cdr3_aa: CSVAGQGSSYEQYF

clone_size: .
v_call: TRBV11-2
j_call: TRBJ2-2
cdr3_aa: CASRPGTGTGELFF

clone_size: .
v_call: TRBV27
j_call: TRBJ1-2
cdr3_aa: CASSLAASAHDCTF

clone_size: .
v_call: TRBV3-1
j_call: .
cdr3_aa: CASERDEGYEQYF